This note documents a single T cell receptor (beta chain) sequence. Its antigen remains unidentified. A multiplex PCR was run with 60 Vbeta primers and 13 Jbeta primers. As originally analysed: Per a later analysis, the number of unique TCR beta chains was 75 million to 90 million, of which about 11 million were shared. The assay was immunoSEQ multiplex PCR, and TCRdb's table has in-frame clones only and misses some. V and J calls and clone size are given by that table; D and trimming were obtained from the DNA. This sample contains around 64,000 clones. The data were taken from a study of cytomegalovirus exposure and HLA in healthy donors. Study outcomes and limitations: Later examination showed HLA-associated TCR beta chains had greater clonal expansion than equally common others. Several of the most significant clusters appeared linked to common viral pathogens, based on a later analysis.

Germline V gives CDR1 PRHDT, CDR2 FYEKMQ (reference sequence). V shed 3 bases, J shed 2 bases, and the junction held 11 bases outside the gene matches. The CDR3 spans 19 residues. The source is a female donor in good health and CMV-seropositive. The rearrangement uses TRBV13 and TRBJ2-6, with 9 nucleotides matching TRBD1. The material sequenced was PBMCs. CDR3 DNA sequence: TGTGCCAGCAGCTTTAGACCGGGACAGGGACCCCCTGGGGCCAACGTCCTGACTTTC. This gives the protein CASSFRPGQGPPGANVLTF.